This entry concerns a single T cell receptor beta chain. The data originate from a study of blood T cell repertoires in COVID-19. As for the study in general: T cells, B-cell-depleted T cells, or PBMCs provided the cDNA or gDNA that served as material.

How the authors handled the data: Amplification from reference gene primers served as the basis for estimated nucleated cell counts. This table comes from immunoSEQ multiplex PCR, and its TCRdb copy is limited to in-frame clones, with some not included. V and J calls and clone size are as listed in that table; D and trimming were resolved from the DNA. In the table there are 200,000 to 300,000 clones, approximately 81% of which are singletons. Germline lookup yields CDR1 SGHAT and CDR2 FQNNGV. Trimming took 5 bases from V and 2 from J; bases not matched to a gene: 4. The CDR3 extends over 14 amino acids.

Sequenced sample: peripheral blood. The sequence was obtained from a man aged 55 to 70 with acute or convalescent COVID-19. The chain joins TRBV11-2 to TRBJ2-5; 8 nucleotides agree with TRBD2. The CDR3 DNA follows: TGTGCCAGCAGCCCGGGACTAGATCAAGAGACCCAGTACTTC. Protein: CASSPGLDQETQYF.